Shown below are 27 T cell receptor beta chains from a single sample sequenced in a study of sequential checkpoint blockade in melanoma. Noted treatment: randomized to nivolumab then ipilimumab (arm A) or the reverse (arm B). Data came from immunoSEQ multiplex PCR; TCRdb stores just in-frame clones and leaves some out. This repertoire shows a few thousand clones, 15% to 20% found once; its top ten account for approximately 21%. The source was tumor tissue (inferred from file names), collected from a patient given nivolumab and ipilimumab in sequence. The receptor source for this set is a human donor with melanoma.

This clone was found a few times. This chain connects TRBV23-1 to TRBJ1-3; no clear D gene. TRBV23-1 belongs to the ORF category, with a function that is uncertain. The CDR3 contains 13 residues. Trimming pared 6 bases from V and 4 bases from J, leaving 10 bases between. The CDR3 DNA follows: TGCGCCAGCAGCCAAGTCTGGGGAAACACCATATATTTT. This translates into CASSQVWGNTIYF.

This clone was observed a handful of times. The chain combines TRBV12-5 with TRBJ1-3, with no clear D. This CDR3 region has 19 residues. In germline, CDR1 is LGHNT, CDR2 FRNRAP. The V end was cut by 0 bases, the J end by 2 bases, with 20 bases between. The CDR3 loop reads CASGLVLWTDRWAGNTIYF. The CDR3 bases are TGTGCTAGTGGTTTGGTTCTCTGGACTGACCGCTGGGCTGGAAACACCATATATTTT. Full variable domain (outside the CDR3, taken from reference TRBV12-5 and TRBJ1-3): DARVTQTPRHKVTEMGQEVTMRCQPILGHNTVFWYRQTMMQGLELLAYFRNRAPLDDSGMPKDRFSAEMPDATLATLKIQPSEPRDSAVYFCASGLVLWTDRWAGNTIYFGEGSWLTVV.

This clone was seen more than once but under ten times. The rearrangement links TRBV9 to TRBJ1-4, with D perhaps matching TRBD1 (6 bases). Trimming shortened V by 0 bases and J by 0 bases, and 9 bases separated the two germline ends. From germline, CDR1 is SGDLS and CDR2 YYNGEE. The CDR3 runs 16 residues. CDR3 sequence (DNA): TGTGCCAGCAGCGTAGGCCCAGGGGCAACTAATGAAAAACTGTTTTTT. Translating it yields CASSVGPGATNEKLFF. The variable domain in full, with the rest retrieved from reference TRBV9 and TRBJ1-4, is DSGVTQTPKHLITATGQRVTLRCSPRSGDLSVYWYQQSLDQGLQFLIQYYNGEERAKGNILERFSAQQFPDLHSELNLSSLELGDSALYFCASSVGPGATNEKLFFGSGTQLSVL.

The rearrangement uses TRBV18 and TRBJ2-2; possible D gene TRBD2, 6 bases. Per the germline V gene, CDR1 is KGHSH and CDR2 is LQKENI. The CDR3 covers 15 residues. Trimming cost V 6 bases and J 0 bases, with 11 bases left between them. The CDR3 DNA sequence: TGTGCCAGCTCTACCCTAGCGTCGAACACCGGGGAGCTGTTTTTT. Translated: CASSTLASNTGELFF. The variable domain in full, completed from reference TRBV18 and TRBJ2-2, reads NAGVMQNPRHLVRRRGQEARLRCSPMKGHSHVYWYRQLPEEGLKFMVYLQKENIIDESGMPKERFSAEFPKEGPSILRIQQVVRGDSAAYFCASSTLASNTGELFFGEGSRLTVL.

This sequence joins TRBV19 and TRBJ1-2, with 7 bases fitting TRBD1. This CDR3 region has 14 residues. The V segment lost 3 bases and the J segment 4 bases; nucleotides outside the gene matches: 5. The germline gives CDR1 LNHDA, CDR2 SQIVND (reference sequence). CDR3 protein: CASSMGQSFYGYTF. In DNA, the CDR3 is TGTGCCAGTAGTATGGGACAGAGTTTCTATGGCTACACCTTC.

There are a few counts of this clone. CDR3 region: CASSESNQPQHF. CDR3 nucleotide sequence: TGTGCCAGCAGTGAGAGCAATCAGCCCCAGCATTTT. The chain combines TRBV2 with TRBJ1-5; no firm D call. Germline lookup yields CDR1 SNHLY and CDR2 FYNNEI. This CDR3 contains 12 residues. The V gene lost 3 bases and the J gene lost 1 base, with 1 base spanning the gap.

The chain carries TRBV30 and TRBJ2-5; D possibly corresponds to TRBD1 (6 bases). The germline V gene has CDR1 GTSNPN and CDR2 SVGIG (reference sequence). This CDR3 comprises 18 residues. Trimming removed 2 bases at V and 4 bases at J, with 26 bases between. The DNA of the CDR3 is TGTGCCTGGAGTCCACTAAAATATCGCCGGGAAGGGGGAGAGACCCAGTACTTC. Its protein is CAWSPLKYRREGGETQYF.

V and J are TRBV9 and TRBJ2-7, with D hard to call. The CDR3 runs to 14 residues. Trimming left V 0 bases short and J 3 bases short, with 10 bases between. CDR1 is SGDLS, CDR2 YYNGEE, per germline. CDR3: CASSVADPFYEQYF. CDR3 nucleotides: TGTGCCAGCAGCGTAGCGGACCCCTTCTACGAGCAGTACTTC.

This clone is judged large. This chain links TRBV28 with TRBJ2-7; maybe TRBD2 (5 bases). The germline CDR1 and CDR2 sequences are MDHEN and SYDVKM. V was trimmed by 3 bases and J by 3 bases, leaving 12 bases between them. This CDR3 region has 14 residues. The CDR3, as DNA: TGTGCCAGCAGTTTTCACGGGGATAGCTACGAGCAGTACTTC. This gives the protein CASSFHGDSYEQYF.

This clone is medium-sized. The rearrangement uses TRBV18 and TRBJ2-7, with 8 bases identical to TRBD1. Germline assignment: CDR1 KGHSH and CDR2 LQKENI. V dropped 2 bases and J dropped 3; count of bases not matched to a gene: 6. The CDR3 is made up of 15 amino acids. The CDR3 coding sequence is TGTGCCAGCTCACCAGAGCGGACAGGGCACTACGAGCAGTACTTC. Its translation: CASSPERTGHYEQYF.

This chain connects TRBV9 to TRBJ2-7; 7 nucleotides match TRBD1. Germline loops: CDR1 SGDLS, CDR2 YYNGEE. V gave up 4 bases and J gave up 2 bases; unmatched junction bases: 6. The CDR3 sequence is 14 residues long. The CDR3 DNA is TGTGCCAGCAGCTTCCGGGGACAGCCCTACGAGCAGTACTTC. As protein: CASSFRGQPYEQYF.

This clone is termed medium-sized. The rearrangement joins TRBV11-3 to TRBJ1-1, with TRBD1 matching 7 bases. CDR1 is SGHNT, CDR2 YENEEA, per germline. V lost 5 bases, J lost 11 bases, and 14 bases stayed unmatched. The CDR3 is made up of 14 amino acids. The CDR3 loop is CASSLPRQGVGAFF. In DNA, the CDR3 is TGTGCCAGCAGCCTCCCCAGACAGGGAGTCGGGGCTTTCTTT. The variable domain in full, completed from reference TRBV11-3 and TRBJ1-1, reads EAGVVQSPRYKIIEKKQPVAFWCNPISGHNTLYWYLQNLGQGPELLIRYENEEAVDDSQLPKDRFSAERLKGVDSTLKIQPAELGDSAVYLCASSLPRQGVGAFFGQGTRLTVV.

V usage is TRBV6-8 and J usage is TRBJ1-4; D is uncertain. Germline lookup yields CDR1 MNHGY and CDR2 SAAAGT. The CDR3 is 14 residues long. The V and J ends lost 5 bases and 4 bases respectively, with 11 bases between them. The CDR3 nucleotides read TGTGCCAGCAGTGAGTTTCAGATTAATGAAAAACTGTTTTTT. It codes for CASSEFQINEKLFF.

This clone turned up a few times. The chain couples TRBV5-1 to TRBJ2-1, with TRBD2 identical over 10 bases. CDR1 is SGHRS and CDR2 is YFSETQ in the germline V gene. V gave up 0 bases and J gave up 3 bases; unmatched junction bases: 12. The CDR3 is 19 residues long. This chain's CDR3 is CASSLAVAGGPSVYNEQFF. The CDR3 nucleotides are TGCGCCAGCAGCTTGGCAGTAGCGGGAGGCCCGTCCGTCTACAATGAGCAGTTCTTC.

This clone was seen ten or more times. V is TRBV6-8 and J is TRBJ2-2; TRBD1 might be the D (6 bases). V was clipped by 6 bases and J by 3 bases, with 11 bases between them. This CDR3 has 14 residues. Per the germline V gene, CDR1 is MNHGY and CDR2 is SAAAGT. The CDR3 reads CASRQGMDTGELFF. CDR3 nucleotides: TGTGCCAGCAGACAGGGCATGGACACCGGGGAGCTGTTTTTT.

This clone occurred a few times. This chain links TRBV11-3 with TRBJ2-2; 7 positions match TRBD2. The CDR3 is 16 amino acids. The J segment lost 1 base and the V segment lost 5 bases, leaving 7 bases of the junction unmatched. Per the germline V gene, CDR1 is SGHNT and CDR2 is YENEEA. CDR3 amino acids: CASSPRGVRNTGELFF. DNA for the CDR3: TGTGCCAGCAGCCCCCGGGGGGTGCGGAACACCGGGGAGCTGTTTTTT. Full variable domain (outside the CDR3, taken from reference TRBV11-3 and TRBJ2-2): EAGVVQSPRYKIIEKKQPVAFWCNPISGHNTLYWYLQNLGQGPELLIRYENEEAVDDSQLPKDRFSAERLKGVDSTLKIQPAELGDSAVYLCASSPRGVRNTGELFFGEGSRLTVL.

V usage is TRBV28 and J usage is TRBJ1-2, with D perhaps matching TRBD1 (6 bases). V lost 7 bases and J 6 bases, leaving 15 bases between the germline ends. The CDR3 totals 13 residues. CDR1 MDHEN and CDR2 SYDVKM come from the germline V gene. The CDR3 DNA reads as TGTGCCAGCAAAAATCAGGGGTACAATGGCTACACCTTC. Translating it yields CASKNQGYNGYTF.

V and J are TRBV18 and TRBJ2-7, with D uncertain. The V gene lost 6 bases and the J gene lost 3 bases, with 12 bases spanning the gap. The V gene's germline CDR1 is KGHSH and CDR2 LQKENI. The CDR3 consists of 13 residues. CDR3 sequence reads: CASSPVRDYEQYF. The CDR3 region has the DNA TGTGCCAGCTCGCCCGTGCGCGACTACGAGCAGTACTTC. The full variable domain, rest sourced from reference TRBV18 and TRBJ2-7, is NAGVMQNPRHLVRRRGQEARLRCSPMKGHSHVYWYRQLPEEGLKFMVYLQKENIIDESGMPKERFSAEFPKEGPSILRIQQVVRGDSAAYFCASSPVRDYEQYFGPGTRLTVT.

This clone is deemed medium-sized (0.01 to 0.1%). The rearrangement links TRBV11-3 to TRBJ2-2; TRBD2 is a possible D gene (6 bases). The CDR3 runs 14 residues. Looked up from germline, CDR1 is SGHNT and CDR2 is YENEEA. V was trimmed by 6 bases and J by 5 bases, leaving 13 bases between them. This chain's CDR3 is CASSFAGFTGELFF. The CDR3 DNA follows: TGTGCCAGCAGTTTCGCGGGGTTTACCGGGGAGCTGTTTTTT. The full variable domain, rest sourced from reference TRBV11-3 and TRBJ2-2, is EAGVVQSPRYKIIEKKQPVAFWCNPISGHNTLYWYLQNLGQGPELLIRYENEEAVDDSQLPKDRFSAERLKGVDSTLKIQPAELGDSAVYLCASSFAGFTGELFFGEGSRLTVL.

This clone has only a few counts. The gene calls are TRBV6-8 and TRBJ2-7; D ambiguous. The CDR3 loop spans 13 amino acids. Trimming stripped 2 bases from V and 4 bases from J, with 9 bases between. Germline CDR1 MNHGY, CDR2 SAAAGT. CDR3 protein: CASSYVGAYEQYF. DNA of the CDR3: TGTGCCAGCAGTTACGTAGGCGCTTACGAGCAGTACTTC.

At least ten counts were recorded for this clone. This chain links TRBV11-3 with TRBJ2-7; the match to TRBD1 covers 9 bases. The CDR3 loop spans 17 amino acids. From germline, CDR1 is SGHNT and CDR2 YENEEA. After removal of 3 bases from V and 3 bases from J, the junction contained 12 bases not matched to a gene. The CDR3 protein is CASSLEGGQGFVYEQYF. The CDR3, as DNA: TGTGCCAGCAGCTTGGAGGGCGGACAGGGGTTCGTCTACGAGCAGTACTTC. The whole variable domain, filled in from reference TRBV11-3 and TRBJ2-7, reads EAGVVQSPRYKIIEKKQPVAFWCNPISGHNTLYWYLQNLGQGPELLIRYENEEAVDDSQLPKDRFSAERLKGVDSTLKIQPAELGDSAVYLCASSLEGGQGFVYEQYFGPGTRLTVT.

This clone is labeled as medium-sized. CDR3 sequence: CASSVVDYSYEQYF. CDR3 in DNA: TGTGCCAGCAGCGTAGTAGACTACTCCTACGAGCAGTACTTC. V gene TRBV9 combines with J gene TRBJ2-7; TRBD2 is a possible D gene (5 bases). Germline-derived CDR1 and CDR2 are SGDLS and YYNGEE. CDR3 size: 14 residues. V was pared by 0 bases and J by 0 bases, with 7 bases between.

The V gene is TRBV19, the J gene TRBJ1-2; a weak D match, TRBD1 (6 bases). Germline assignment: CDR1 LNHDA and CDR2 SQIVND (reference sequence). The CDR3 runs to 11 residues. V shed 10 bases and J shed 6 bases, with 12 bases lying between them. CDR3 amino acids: CATLGGNGYTF. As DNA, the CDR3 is TGTGCCACCTTAGGGGGGAATGGCTACACCTTC.

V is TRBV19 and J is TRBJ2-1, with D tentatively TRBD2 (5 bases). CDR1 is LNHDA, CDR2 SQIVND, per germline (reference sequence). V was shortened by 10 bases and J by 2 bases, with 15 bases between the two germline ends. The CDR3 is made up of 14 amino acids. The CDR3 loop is CAIRSRGPYNEQFF. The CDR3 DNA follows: TGTGCCATTAGGTCCCGAGGGCCCTACAATGAGCAGTTCTTC.

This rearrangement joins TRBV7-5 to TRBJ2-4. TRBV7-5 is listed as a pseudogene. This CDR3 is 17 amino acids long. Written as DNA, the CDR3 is TGTGCCAGCAGCCCCCTCGACGGAACACTAGCCAAAAACATTCAGTACTTC. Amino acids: CASSPLDGTLAKNIQYF.

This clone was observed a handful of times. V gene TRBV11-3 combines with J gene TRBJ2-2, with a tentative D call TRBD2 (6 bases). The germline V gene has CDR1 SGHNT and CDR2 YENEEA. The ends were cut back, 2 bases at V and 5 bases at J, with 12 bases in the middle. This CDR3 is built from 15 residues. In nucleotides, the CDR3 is TGTGCCAGCAGCTTACAGGGACTCTCGACCGGGGAGCTGTTTTTT. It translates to CASSLQGLSTGELFF.

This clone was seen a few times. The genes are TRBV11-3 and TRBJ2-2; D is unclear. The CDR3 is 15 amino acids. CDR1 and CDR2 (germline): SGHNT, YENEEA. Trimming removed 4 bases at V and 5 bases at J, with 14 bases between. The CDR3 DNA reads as TGTGCCAGCAGCTCAATACGAACTGGAACCGGGGAGCTGTTTTTT. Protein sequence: CASSSIRTGTGELFF.